The clone carrying this T cell receptor beta chain was detected a few times. Its antigen is currently unknown. This record belongs to a study of chemoradiotherapy in HPV16-positive cancers. General observations from the study: Non-HPV-specific T cells did not expand in tumors during treatment, whereas candidate HPV-specific clones and E7-related motifs did.

Libraries were prepared by immunoSEQ multiplex PCR; TCRdb keeps only in-frame clonotypes and omits some of them. Of approximately 5,600 clones listed, about 74% are singletons. Germline values: CDR1 MNHNY, CDR2 SVGAGI (reference sequence). CDR3 size: 15 residues. The ends lost 2 bases at V and 1 base at J; junction bases unmatched: 1. The receptor's source is a human donor with HPV-associated anogenital cancer. The specimen was tumor tissue, collected from a patient who underwent chemoradiotherapy. The genes are TRBV6-6 and TRBJ2-3; 9 nucleotides align to TRBD1. The CDR3 sequence is CASSYRDRGTDTQYF. In nucleotides, the CDR3 is TGTGCCAGCAGTTACCGGGACAGGGGCACAGATACGCAGTATTTT.